This T cell receptor beta chain was captured in a study of Graves' ophthalmopathy and Graves' hyperthyroidism. Study details: Specimen type is peripheral blood, obtained at initial diagnosis before any treatment.

The sample holds many counts of this clonotype. The antigen remains undetermined. Scientists amplified the TCR beta CDR3 regions from RNA transcripts. The workflow started with a first-round RT-PCR run with HTBI primers and then moved on to a second-round multiplex PCR. TCRdb re-called the multiplex PCR reads with MiXCR, one entry per CDR3 protein. The sample contains some 150,000 distinct CDR3 sequences, 30% to 45% of which appear only once. This CDR3 region has 15 residues. J gave up 0 bases and V 6 bases, and 6 bases lay outside the gene matches. Germline CDR1 MNHEY, CDR2 SVGEGT. Whole-study results and caveats: Sensitivity of about 70% and specificity of 72% to 80% were achieved by the model that predicted ophthalmopathy progression. Sensitivity of around 86% and specificity of 70% to 84% were achieved when a 13-signature model separated ophthalmopathy from stable hyperthyroidism.

Exclusion criteria comprised other autoimmune diseases, uncontrolled infections, pregnancy or lactation in patients. The chain joins TRBV6-2 or TRBV6-3 to TRBJ1-2; TRBD1 matches at 8 bases. The source material was peripheral blood. The receptor's source is a man aged 30 to 45 with Graves' ophthalmopathy. Here the CDR3 DNA reads TGTGCCAGCAGCGGCGGGACAGGCCCTAACTATGGCTACACCTTC. This encodes CASSGGTGPNYGYTF.